This T cell receptor beta chain was sequenced during a study of response to subunit inactivated influenza vaccine (dated by TCRdb to 2017 to 2018). Background for the entire study: To follow how T cells responded to a trivalent subunit inactivated influenza vaccine, the researchers relied on deep quantitative profiling of the T cell receptor repertoire.

For this clonotype: Its antigen target is currently unknown. No clone much larger than this one lies a single base away; base qualities are absent.

Trimming at the junction amounts to 4 bases on V and 9 bases on J, and the germline ends lie 15 bases apart. Counted from cysteine to phenylalanine, this CDR3 has 13 amino acids. Only the CDR3 DNA is retained, 39 bases long and in frame from the first base. CDR1 and CDR2, looked up from the germline V gene, are SGHTA and FQGNSA. Library construction relied on RT-PCR. Sequencing was carried out with an Illumina HiSeq 2500. TCRdb's own reprocessing of the public reads used fastp at Q25 and MiXCR and kept productive beta chains. Under each unique CDR3 protein, matching rows form one entry showing the most common genes and DNA. Present in this sample are about 800,000 distinct CDR3 sequences, around 20% of which were seen just once. The ten top clones hold roughly 10% of the sample. The study at large found these results: It was suggested by the authors that each seasonal influenza vaccination may recruit only a limited number of new T cells.

The input for sequencing was PBMCs from blood, taken approximately 5 days after vaccination. The receptor was isolated from a man aged 50 or older who received an inactivated influenza vaccine. Donor details come from another sample of the same person, matched by shared clones. The chain joins TRBV7-2 to TRBJ1-1, with the D segment identity uncertain. The CDR3 has the sequence CASSSYFSRQAFF. The sequenced DNA: TGTGCCAGCAGCTCTTACTTCAGTCGGCAAGCTTTCTTT.